A single sample gave rise to the 7 T cell receptor beta chains below, sequenced in a study of OX40 agonist ivuxolimab in advanced cancers. Produced via immunoSEQ multiplex PCR; TCRdb's table is partial and in-frame only. This sample has about 79,000 clones, with 70% to 85% found just once. The starting material was CD4+ or CD8+ T cells sorted from blood, obtained in a trial of the OX40 agonist ivuxolimab. All receptors come from an adult with an advanced solid tumor such as melanoma, head and neck, liver or kidney cancer.

This rearrangement joins TRBV5-4 to TRBJ1-4; D gene uncertain. The CDR3 totals 12 residues. CDR1 is SGHNT, CDR2 YYREEE, per germline (reference sequence). CDR3: CRWGSPDEKLFF. CDR3 nucleotides: TGTCGATGGGGTTCTCCTGATGAAAAACTGTTTTTT.

The genes are TRBV2 and TRBJ1-1; maybe TRBD1 (6 bases). Germline V gene data show CDR1 as SNHLY and CDR2 as FYNNEI. V was clipped by 6 bases and J by 2 bases, with 13 bases between them. This CDR3 comprises 14 residues. The CDR3 here is CASSERQANTEAFF. The CDR3 nucleotides are TGTGCCAGCAGCGAAAGACAGGCCAACACTGAAGCTTTCTTT.

The chain uses TRBV5-4 and TRBJ2-5; D is uncertain. The CDR3 consists of 15 residues. CDR1 is SGHNT, CDR2 YYREEE, per germline (reference sequence). Trimming left V 1 base short and J 0 bases short, with 10 bases between. The CDR3 DNA follows: TGTGCCAGCAGCTTGAATGTAGCAGACCAAGAGACCCAGTACTTC. This encodes CASSLNVADQETQYF.

V is TRBV6-5 and J is TRBJ2-7; TRBD1 might be the D (6 bases). The CDR3 extends over 16 amino acids. Looked up from germline, CDR1 is MNHEY and CDR2 is SVGAGI. Trimming took 3 bases from V and 3 from J, leaving 18 bases between them. The CDR3 DNA sequence: TGTGCCAGCAGTTATTCTGTTGCAGGGGCAGGCTACGAGCAGTACTTC. Its translation: CASSYSVAGAGYEQYF.

The J gene is TRBJ2-5, the V gene TRBV6-6; possibly TRBD1 or TRBD2 for D (6 bases each). With 8 bases removed from V and 3 bases from J, the gap between germline ends came to 19 bases. The CDR3 spans 15 residues. In germline, CDR1 is MNHNY, CDR2 SVGAGI (reference sequence). The CDR3 loop is CASGWTAPGEETQYF. CDR3 nucleotides: TGTGCCAGCGGATGGACAGCCCCGGGGGAAGAGACCCAGTACTTC.

V and J are TRBV19 and TRBJ2-3; TRBD1 or TRBD2 may be the D gene (6 bases each). Germline CDR1 is LNHDA and CDR2 is SQIVND (reference sequence). This CDR3 has 15 amino acids. The V end was cut by 8 bases, the J end by 4 bases, with 19 bases between. CDR3 nucleotide sequence: TGTGCCAGTGCGACAAGCGGAGGGGGGCCAGATACGCAGTATTTT. Translating it yields CASATSGGGPDTQYF.

The CDR3 protein is CASLQRLNTEAFF. The CDR3, as DNA: TGTGCCAGCCTACAGCGCCTGAACACTGAAGCTTTCTTT. V and J are TRBV19 and TRBJ1-1; D call uncertain. This CDR3 spans 13 amino acids. Germline V gene lookup returns CDR1 LNHDA and CDR2 SQIVND (reference sequence). V dropped 9 bases and J dropped 0 bases, with 11 bases sitting between them.